These 22 T cell receptor beta chains were all obtained from the same sample, sequenced in a study of OX40 agonist ivuxolimab in advanced cancers. Some clones are missing from TCRdb's copy, which holds only in-frame ones; the method was immunoSEQ multiplex PCR. The repertoire holds 45,000 to 60,000 clones, with roughly 80% as singletons. Here the sequenced sample was CD4+ or CD8+ T cells sorted from blood, taken in a trial of the OX40 agonist ivuxolimab. These receptors were obtained from an adult with an advanced solid tumor such as melanoma, head and neck, liver or kidney cancer.

The V call is TRBV19, the J call TRBJ1-5, with 11 nucleotides matching TRBD1. There are 16 residues in the CDR3. J gave up 8 bases and V 4 bases, and 10 bases lay outside the gene matches. Germline V CDR1 and CDR2: LNHDA, SQIVND (reference sequence). The CDR3, as DNA: TGTGCCAGTAGTAATTGGACAGGGGGCTTATACGAGCCCCAGCATTTT. Protein sequence: CASSNWTGGLYEPQHF.

The gene calls are TRBV11-2 and TRBJ1-4; a possible D gene is TRBD1 (5 bases). Trimming shortened V by 2 bases and J by 7 bases, and 14 bases separated the two germline ends. CDR1 and CDR2 from the germline V gene are SGHAT and FQNNGV. The CDR3 loop spans 15 amino acids. The CDR3 here is CASSLWGPPGEKLFF. The CDR3 DNA reads TGTGCCAGCAGCTTATGGGGACCTCCGGGTGAAAAACTGTTTTTT.

The chain links TRBV28 to TRBJ2-6; the match to TRBD1 covers 10 bases. Germline V CDR1 and CDR2: MDHEN, SYDVKM. This CDR3 is 17 amino acids long. V trimming: 3 bases; J trimming: 0 bases; junction bases outside the gene matches: 2. CDR3 sequence: CASSLGQGPSGANVLTF. CDR3 coding DNA: TGTGCCAGCAGTTTGGGACAGGGGCCCTCTGGGGCCAACGTCCTGACTTTC.

This clone was recorded a few times. The chain couples TRBV30 to TRBJ1-1; D not certain. The length of the CDR3 is 12 residues. Germline V gene data show CDR1 as GTSNPN and CDR2 as SVGIG (reference sequence). Trimming left V 1 base short and J 3 bases short, with 6 bases between. Written as DNA, the CDR3 is TGTGCCTGGAGTGAAGGAGACACTGAAGCTTTCTTT. It translates to CAWSEGDTEAFF.

The chain uses TRBV12-5 and TRBJ2-7; the match to TRBD2 covers 7 bases. Germline V lookup: CDR1 LGHNT, CDR2 FRNRAP. V shed 0 bases, J shed 2 bases, and the junction held 4 bases outside the gene matches. The CDR3 spans 15 residues. CDR3 region: CASGLVIGRAYEQYF. The DNA of the CDR3 is TGTGCTAGTGGTTTGGTAATAGGGAGGGCCTACGAGCAGTACTTC. Together with reference TRBV12-5 and TRBJ2-7, the CDR3 gives the full variable domain: DARVTQTPRHKVTEMGQEVTMRCQPILGHNTVFWYRQTMMQGLELLAYFRNRAPLDDSGMPKDRFSAEMPDATLATLKIQPSEPRDSAVYFCASGLVIGRAYEQYFGPGTRLTVT.

This chain uses TRBV28 with TRBJ2-3; 8 bases agree with TRBD2. Looked up from germline, CDR1 is MDHEN and CDR2 is SYDVKM. V was clipped by 4 bases and J by 2 bases; unmatched bases: 5. The CDR3 consists of 15 residues. The CDR3 spells CASSSLAGTTDTQYF. CDR3 nucleotides: TGTGCCAGCAGTTCATTAGCGGGGACCACAGATACGCAGTATTTT.

Of note for this clone: The junction and the germline gene differ at one end; a read error may be behind it. J is TRBJ2-2 and V is TRBV7-7; D is possibly TRBD1 (5 bases). Germline loops: CDR1 SSHAT, CDR2 FNYEAQ (reference sequence). The CDR3 has 15 amino acids. The CDR3 nucleotides are TGTGCTAGCAGCTTAGGGGTCGGTGACACCGGGGAGCTGTTTTTT. Residues: CASSLGVGDTGELFF. Together with reference TRBV7-7 and TRBJ2-2, the CDR3 gives the full variable domain: GAGVSQSPRYKVTKRGQDVTLRCDPISSHATLYWYQQALGQGPEFLTYFNYEAQPDKSGLPSDRFSAERPEGSISTLTIQRTEQRDSAMYRCASSLGVGDTGELFFGEGSRLTVL.

The rearrangement links TRBV6-6 to TRBJ1-2; no clear D gene. The CDR3 is 13 amino acids. V was pared by 2 bases and J by 4 bases, with 8 bases between. CDR1 is MNHNY, CDR2 SVGAGI, per germline (reference sequence). The CDR3, as DNA: TGTGCCAGCAGTTACGGGATCGGCTATGGCTACACCTTC. This translates into CASSYGIGYGYTF.

This chain uses TRBV10-3 with TRBJ2-1; D gene unclear. There are 15 residues in the CDR3. Trimming stripped 0 bases from V and 3 bases from J, with 9 bases between. Germline CDR1 reads ENHRY; CDR2 reads SYGVKD. The CDR3 here is CAISESGRFYNEQFF. CDR3 coding DNA: TGTGCCATCAGTGAGTCGGGCAGATTCTACAATGAGCAGTTCTTC.

The chain has TRBV30 and TRBJ2-7; tentatively, D is TRBD2 (6 bases). The germline V gene has CDR1 GTSNPN and CDR2 SVGIG (reference sequence). Trimming shortened V by 7 bases and J by 12 bases, and 31 bases separated the two germline ends. The CDR3 contains 15 residues. The CDR3 sequence: CASNSRDGRGSRTYF. DNA of the CDR3: TGTGCCTCTAACTCTCGGGACGGGAGAGGATCGAGAACGTACTTC. The full variable domain, in which reference TRBV30 and TRBJ2-7 provide the parts outside the CDR3, is SQTIHQWPATLVQPVGSPLSLECTVEGTSNPNLYWYRQAAGRGLQLLFYSVGIGQISSEVPQNLSASRPQDRQFILSSKKLLLSDSGFYLCASNSRDGRGSRTYFGPGTRLTVT.

The rearrangement links TRBV6-1 to TRBJ2-7; D tentatively reads TRBD1 or TRBD2 (5 bases each). CDR3 length: 15 residues. The V gene's germline CDR1 is MNHNS and CDR2 SASEGT. Trimming stripped 0 bases from V and 2 bases from J, with 11 bases between. The CDR3 loop reads CASSEALGEPYEQYF. CDR3 DNA: TGTGCCAGCAGTGAAGCATTGGGGGAACCCTACGAGCAGTACTTC.

J is TRBJ2-3 and V is TRBV18; D remains unclear. The germline V gene encodes CDR1 KGHSH and CDR2 LQKENI. V lost 0 bases and J lost 1, with 11 bases in between. This CDR3 has 16 residues. In nucleotides, the CDR3 is TGTGCCAGCTCACCACCGAAGGGATTGGGCACAGATACGCAGTATTTT. Translating gives CASSPPKGLGTDTQYF.

The chain recombines TRBV2 with TRBJ2-5; TRBD1 is a possible D gene (6 bases). V lost 5 bases and J lost 0, with 13 bases in between. The CDR3 contains 15 residues. Germline V gives CDR1 SNHLY, CDR2 FYNNEI. CDR3 nucleotide sequence: TGTGCCAGCAGTAGGATACAGGGATACCAAGAGACCCAGTACTTC. This encodes CASSRIQGYQETQYF. Together with reference TRBV2 and TRBJ2-5, the CDR3 gives the full variable domain: EPEVTQTPSHQVTQMGQEVILRCVPISNHLYFYWYRQILGQKVEFLVSFYNNEISEKSEIFDDQFSVERPDGSNFTLKIRSTKLEDSAMYFCASSRIQGYQETQYFGPGTRLLVL.

The chain has TRBV6-5 and TRBJ1-1, with D perhaps matching TRBD1 (5 bases). This CDR3 has 14 residues. V gave up 6 bases and J gave up 5 bases, with 16 bases separating them. The germline V gene encodes CDR1 MNHEY and CDR2 SVGAGI. The CDR3 loop is CASSPLYQGTEAFF. The CDR3 coding sequence is TGTGCCAGCAGCCCCCTCTATCAGGGAACTGAAGCTTTCTTT.

The chain uses TRBV19 and TRBJ2-7; D is possibly TRBD2 (5 bases). The germline gives CDR1 LNHDA, CDR2 SQIVND (reference sequence). The CDR3 consists of 15 residues. V was shortened by 7 bases and J by 3 bases, with 19 bases between the two germline ends. DNA of the CDR3: TGTGCCAGTATGGTCAGCGGTGGCCTGCTCTACGAGCAGTACTTC. Protein sequence: CASMVSGGLLYEQYF.

This sequence joins TRBV7-2 and TRBJ2-5; perhaps TRBD2 as D (6 bases). Germline CDR1 SGHTA, CDR2 FQGNSA. The CDR3 extends over 15 amino acids. Trimming cost V 2 bases and J 4 bases, with 14 bases left between them. The CDR3 sequence: CASSLWWEASETQYF. As DNA, the CDR3 is TGTGCCAGCAGCTTATGGTGGGAGGCATCAGAGACCCAGTACTTC. Full variable domain (rest looked up from reference TRBV7-2 and TRBJ2-5): GAGVSQSPSNKVTEKGKDVELRCDPISGHTALYWYRQSLGQGLEFLIYFQGNSAPDKSGLPSDRFSAERTGGSVSTLTIQRTQQEDSAVYLCASSLWWEASETQYFGPGTRLLVL.

J is TRBJ2-2 and V is TRBV11-2; D gene unclear. V lost 0 bases and J 12 bases, leaving 11 bases between the germline ends. This CDR3 has 13 residues. Germline V gives CDR1 SGHAT, CDR2 FQNNGV. The CDR3 protein is CASSLDNVPKLFF. The CDR3 DNA follows: TGTGCCAGCAGCTTAGACAACGTCCCCAAGCTGTTTTTT.

The chain joins TRBV19 to TRBJ1-5; a weak D match, TRBD1 (5 bases). Germline V lookup: CDR1 LNHDA, CDR2 SQIVND (reference sequence). V was shortened by 5 bases and J by 7 bases, with 12 bases between the two germline ends. The CDR3 consists of 13 residues. CDR3 coding DNA: TGTGCCAGTAGTTGGCAGGGAAGGCAGCCCCAGCATTTT. It translates to CASSWQGRQPQHF.

This CDR3 reads CASSLVGAANTGELFF. The CDR3 DNA reads TGTGCCAGCAGCTTAGTGGGCGCGGCGAACACCGGGGAGCTGTTTTTT. The genes are TRBV7-3 and TRBJ2-2; D unclear. This CDR3 contains 16 residues. V lost 2 bases and J lost 0, with 10 bases in between. Germline CDR1 reads SGHTA; CDR2 reads FQGTGA.

The chain employs TRBV2 and TRBJ2-2; D is undetermined. V was cut by 0 bases and J by 1 base, with 3 bases left in between. Germline values: CDR1 SNHLY, CDR2 FYNNEI. This CDR3 comprises 14 residues. The CDR3 coding sequence is TGTGCCAGCAGTGAAGCACTGAACACCGGGGAGCTGTTTTTT. Translation: CASSEALNTGELFF. Combining the CDR3 with reference TRBV2 and TRBJ2-2 gives the whole variable domain EPEVTQTPSHQVTQMGQEVILRCVPISNHLYFYWYRQILGQKVEFLVSFYNNEISEKSEIFDDQFSVERPDGSNFTLKIRSTKLEDSAMYFCASSEALNTGELFFGEGSRLTVL.

This clone was recorded only once. This chain links TRBV9 with TRBJ1-2; TRBD1 might be the D (6 bases). Germline CDR1 SGDLS, CDR2 YYNGEE. The CDR3 is 18 residues long. The V end was cut by 0 bases, the J end by 1 base, with 19 bases between. The CDR3 here is CASSVVGDRGGGNYGYTF. The CDR3, as DNA: TGTGCCAGCAGCGTAGTAGGGGACCGGGGAGGGGGTAACTATGGCTACACCTTC.

The chain uses TRBV7-9 and TRBJ2-3; TRBD2 is a possible D gene (6 bases). The germline V gene encodes CDR1 SEHNR and CDR2 FQNEAQ (reference sequence). The V end was cut by 11 bases, the J end by 1 base, with 16 bases between. The CDR3 loop spans 14 amino acids. For the CDR3, the DNA is TGTGCCGGTGGGGTAGGGACTGGCACAGATACGCAGTATTTT. Protein product: CAGGVGTGTDTQYF.